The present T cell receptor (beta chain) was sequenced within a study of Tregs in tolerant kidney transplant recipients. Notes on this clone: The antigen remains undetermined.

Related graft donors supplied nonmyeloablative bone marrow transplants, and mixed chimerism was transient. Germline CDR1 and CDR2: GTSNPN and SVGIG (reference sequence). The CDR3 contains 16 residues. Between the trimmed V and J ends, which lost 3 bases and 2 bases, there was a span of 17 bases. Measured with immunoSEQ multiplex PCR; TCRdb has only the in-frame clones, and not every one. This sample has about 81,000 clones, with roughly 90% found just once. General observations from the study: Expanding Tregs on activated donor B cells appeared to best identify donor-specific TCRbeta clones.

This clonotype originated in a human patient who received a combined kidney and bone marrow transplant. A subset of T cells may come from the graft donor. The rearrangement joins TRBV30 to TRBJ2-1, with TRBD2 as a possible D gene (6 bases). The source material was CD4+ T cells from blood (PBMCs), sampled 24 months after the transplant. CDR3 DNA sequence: TGTGCCTGGAGAAAGCCACTAGGCGGGGCCTACAATGAGCAGTTCTTC. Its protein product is CAWRKPLGGAYNEQFF.